Listed below are T cell receptor beta chains from one sample, sequenced in a study of Ad26.COV2.S vaccination and SARS-CoV-2 variants. Method: immunoSEQ multiplex PCR; TCRdb's copy keeps in-frame clones and lacks some. Of around 370,000 clones listed, roughly 85% are singletons. This sample comprised peripheral blood, obtained in a trial of Ad26.COV2.S vaccine versus placebo. The receptors shown here come from a person aged 18-60 years who received the Ad26.COV2.S COVID-19 vaccine or a placebo. Each CDR3 is given with its conserved first and last residue. Fields, in order: J gene, V gene, clone size, D gene, CDR3 protein, CDR3 DNA. The D gene is left open where the match is weak. Not every row has a clone size; where given, it reads once, few, many or a size class.

TRBJ1-1	TRBV19	-	TRBD1	CASSMGTDFLNTEAFF	TGTGCCAGTAGTATGGGGACAGATTTTTTAAACACTGAAGCTTTCTTT
TRBJ2-7	TRBV28	-	-	CASGVGGETYEQYF	TGTGCCAGCGGCGTGGGGGGAGAGACCTACGAGCAGTACTTC
TRBJ2-3	TRBV18	-	TRBD1	CASSPGTASTDTQYF	TGTGCCAGCTCACCCGGGACAGCGAGCACAGATACGCAGTATTTT
TRBJ1-3	TRBV28	few	-	CASSSRVWQSGNTIYF	TGTGCCAGCAGTTCACGGGTGTGGCAGTCGGGAAACACCATATATTTT
TRBJ1-1	TRBV30	-	TRBD1	CAWSEGGLAEAFF	TGTGCCTGGAGTGAAGGGGGCTTGGCTGAAGCTTTCTTT
TRBJ1-2	TRBV5-1	once	TRBD1	CASSLSWDRVITF	TGCGCCAGCAGCTTGTCATGGGACAGGGTAATCACCTTC
TRBJ1-2	TRBV6-5	-	TRBD1	CASSRQGGGYTF	TGTGCCAGCAGTAGACAGGGGGGTGGCTACACCTTC
TRBJ1-2	TRBV30	-	-	CAWSVGGVYGYTF	TGTGCCTGGAGTGTGGGCGGAGTCTATGGCTACACCTTC
TRBJ2-6	TRBV19	-	-	CASNAGALGANVLTF	TGTGCCAGTAACGCAGGGGCGCTTGGGGCCAACGTCCTGACTTTC
TRBJ2-3	TRBV21-1	few	-	CATQTTCRADTQYF	TGTGCCACCCAGACGACCTGCAGGGCAGATACGCAGTATTTT
TRBJ1-2	TRBV12-3/TRBV12-4	once	TRBD1	CASSATGGYTF	TGTGCCAGCAGTGCGACAGGGGGCTACACCTTC
TRBJ2-2	TRBV5-1	-	TRBD2	CASRREGRGTGELFF	TGCGCCAGCAGGCGGGAGGGCCGTGGGACCGGGGAGCTGTTTTTT
TRBJ1-4	TRBV30	-	-	CAWEGDGTNEKLFF	TGTGCCTGGGAGGGAGACGGAACTAATGAAAAACTGTTTTTT
TRBJ1-6	TRBV27	many	-	CASSFAQGYNSPLHF	TGTGCCAGCAGTTTTGCCCAGGGTTATAATTCACCCCTCCACTTT
TRBJ2-1	TRBV6-5	-	-	CASSYLHSRNHNEQFF	TGTGCCAGCAGTTATCTCCACAGCAGAAATCACAATGAGCAGTTCTTC
TRBJ2-5	TRBV5-5	once	-	CASSLREETQYF	TGTGCCAGCAGCTTACGGGAAGAGACCCAGTACTTC
TRBJ2-1	TRBV7-2	-	TRBD1	CASSLVGTAYNEQFF	TGTGCCAGCAGCTTAGTGGGGACAGCTTACAATGAGCAGTTCTTC
TRBJ2-7	TRBV12-5	-	TRBD2	CASGRSGTSYEQYF	TGTGCTAGTGGCCGTAGCGGGACCTCCTACGAGCAGTACTTC
TRBJ2-2	TRBV2	-	TRBD1	CASSESQGATGELFF	TGTGCCAGCAGTGAATCACAGGGGGCAACCGGGGAGCTGTTTTTT
TRBJ2-5	TRBV11-2	-	TRBD1	CASSDTTGGEGQYF	TGTGCCAGCAGCGACACTACAGGGGGTGAGGGCCAGTACTTC
TRBJ1-2	TRBV5-8	-	-	CASSLVVPHLNYGYTF	TGTGCCAGCAGCTTGGTGGTTCCTCATCTCAACTATGGCTACACCTTC
TRBJ2-7	TRBV6-1	-	-	CASSEVFRSYEQYF	TGTGCCAGCAGTGAAGTTTTCAGATCCTACGAGCAGTACTTC
TRBJ2-5	TRBV24-1	-	TRBD1	CATSRQGWQETQYF	TGTGCCACCAGTAGACAGGGTTGGCAAGAGACCCAGTACTTC
TRBJ1-5	TRBV6-5	-	-	CASSSSTASNQPQHF	TGTGCCAGCAGTTCATCGACAGCCAGCAATCAGCCCCAGCATTTT
TRBJ2-2	TRBV9	-	-	CASSASPQVGELFF	TGTGCCAGCAGCGCATCCCCCCAGGTCGGGGAGCTGTTTTTT
TRBJ2-5	TRBV24-1	once	TRBD2	CATSDFVGGGKETQYF	TGTGCCACCAGTGATTTTGTCGGCGGGGGTAAAGAGACCCAGTACTTC
TRBJ2-6	TRBV18	-	TRBD1	CASSRDSYSGANVLTF	TGTGCCAGCTCACGGGACAGCTACTCTGGGGCCAACGTCCTGACTTTC
TRBJ2-1	TRBV4-3	-	-	CASSQDRLNEQFF	TGCGCCAGCAGCCAAGATAGGCTCAATGAGCAGTTCTTC
TRBJ1-1	TRBV18	-	-	CASSPIQGSLTNTEAFF	TGTGCCAGCTCACCAATTCAGGGATCTTTGACGAACACTGAAGCTTTCTTT
TRBJ2-7	TRBV4-3	once	TRBD1	CASSQEYGQGAYEQYF	TGCGCCAGCAGCCAAGAGTATGGACAGGGGGCCTACGAGCAGTACTTC
TRBJ2-7	TRBV5-4	few	-	CASSLGRHGAYEQYF	TGTGCCAGCAGCCTTGGGAGGCATGGAGCCTACGAGCAGTACTTC
TRBJ1-5	TRBV10-1	-	-	CASSASLNQPQHF	TGCGCCAGCAGTGCTTCTCTAAATCAGCCCCAGCATTTT
TRBJ2-7	TRBV27	-	-	CASSRTYTYEQYF	TGTGCCAGCAGCAGGACTTACACCTACGAGCAGTACTTC
TRBJ2-7	TRBV3-1/TRBV3-2	-	TRBD2	CASSQGASGNYEQYF	TGTGCCAGCAGCCAAGGGGCTAGCGGGAACTACGAGCAGTACTTC
TRBJ1-4	TRBV21-1	-	-	CASSLTVKGEKLFF	TGTGCCAGCAGTTTGACAGTAAAGGGGGAAAAACTGTTTTTT
TRBJ1-4	TRBV21-1	-	-	CARHGRPKVLNEKLFF	TGTGCCAGACACGGACGACCAAAGGTTCTGAATGAAAAACTGTTTTTT
TRBJ1-3	TRBV7-9	-	TRBD1	CASSFLQGTGNTIYF	TGTGCCAGCAGCTTTCTACAGGGGACAGGAAACACCATATATTTT
TRBJ1-1	TRBV3-1/TRBV3-2	-	-	CASSQEWEAFF	TGTGCCAGCAGCCAAGAATGGGAAGCTTTCTTT
TRBJ2-7	TRBV5-1	-	TRBD2	CASSMGLVYEQYF	TGCGCCAGCAGCATGGGACTAGTCTACGAGCAGTACTTC
TRBJ2-1	TRBV6-6	once	-	CASSPGTLDNEQFF	TGTGCCAGCAGTCCCGGGACTCTCGACAATGAGCAGTTCTTC
TRBJ1-5	TRBV28	-	TRBD1	CASSRQGNQPQHF	TGTGCCAGCAGTAGACAGGGAAATCAGCCCCAGCATTTT
TRBJ2-2	TRBV10-3	-	TRBD2	CAIRGTGTSGGAGTGELFF	TGTGCCATCAGAGGAACCGGGACTAGCGGGGGGGCAGGTACCGGGGAGCTGTTTTTT
TRBJ2-1	TRBV10-3	few	-	CAITVSSLSYNEQFF	TGTGCCATCACAGTATCTAGCCTCTCCTACAATGAGCAGTTCTTC
TRBJ1-6	TRBV30	-	-	CALETGSGSPLHF	TGTGCCCTGGAGACGGGAAGTGGATCACCCCTCCACTTT
TRBJ2-2	TRBV9	-	TRBD2	CASSTGLAGGRTGELFF	TGTGCCAGCAGCACGGGACTAGCGGGGGGCCGCACCGGGGAGCTGTTTTTT
TRBJ2-2	TRBV2	-	-	CASRGPGQNTGELFF	TGTGCCAGCAGGGGTCCGGGACAGAACACCGGGGAGCTGTTTTTT
TRBJ2-5	TRBV6-2/TRBV6-3	once	-	CASSDVGLAGETQYF	TGTGCCAGCAGTGACGTGGGGTTAGCTGGGGAGACCCAGTACTTC
TRBJ2-5	TRBV4-1	-	TRBD1	CASSFRQGSGTQYF	TGCGCCAGCAGCTTCAGACAGGGATCGGGGACCCAGTACTTC
TRBJ1-1	TRBV9	-	TRBD1	CASSVFQGAGTEAFF	TGTGCCAGCAGCGTTTTTCAGGGGGCCGGGACTGAAGCTTTCTTT